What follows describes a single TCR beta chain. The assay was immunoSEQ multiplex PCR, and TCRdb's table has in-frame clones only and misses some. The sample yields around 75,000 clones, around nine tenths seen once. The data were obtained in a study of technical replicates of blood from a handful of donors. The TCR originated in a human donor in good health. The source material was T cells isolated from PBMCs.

CDR3 in amino acids: CASTPSGRTAGELFF. The CDR3 DNA follows: TGTGCCAGCACCCCTAGCGGGAGAACGGCCGGGGAGCTGTTTTTT. The chain is built from TRBV7-2 and TRBJ2-2; TRBD2 matches 10 bases. Per germline, CDR1 SGHTA and CDR2 FQGNSA. The J segment lost 6 bases and the V segment lost 7 bases, leaving 8 bases of the junction unmatched. This CDR3 has 15 residues.